Presented here are 25 T cell receptor beta chains from one specimen sequenced in a study of cytomegalovirus exposure and HLA in healthy donors (dated by TCRdb to between 2016 and 2019). The library relied on the immunoSEQ multiplex PCR assay. A mixture of 60 forward primers for TCR Vbeta segments and 13 reverse primers for TCR Jbeta segments was used in the multiplex PCR. Drawn from immuneACCESS, this table holds only the in-frame rearrangements with V and J called that TCRdb kept. Clones are partly lost; checked studies trace under half to an unresolved V gene and leave the rest unexplained. Here the sample has approximately 72,000 clones; under 80% occur a single time. The ten biggest clones cover about 5.5% of the sample. What was sequenced was PBMCs. All receptors derive from a male donor in good health and CMV-seropositive.

The rearrangement uses TRBV5-1 and TRBJ1-4, with 11 bases lining up with TRBD1. Looked up from germline, CDR1 is SGHRS and CDR2 is YFSETQ. The CDR3 is 17 amino acids. The V segment lost 4 bases and the J segment 5 bases; nucleotides outside the gene matches: 10. CDR3 in DNA: TGCGCCAGCAGCATCGGACAGGGGGCATTTCGAAATGAAAAACTGTTTTTT. Encoded protein: CASSIGQGAFRNEKLFF. The whole variable domain, filled in from reference TRBV5-1 and TRBJ1-4, reads KAGVTQTPRYLIKTRGQQVTLSCSPISGHRSVSWYQQTPGQGLQFLFEYFSETQRNKGNFPGRFSGRQFSNSRSEMNVSTLELGDSALYLCASSIGQGAFRNEKLFFGSGTQLSVL.

The table lists this clone with a few counts. This chain joins TRBV2 and TRBJ2-7, with D unclear. This CDR3 is 12 amino acids long. V was clipped by 3 bases and J by 4 bases, with 7 bases between them. Germline CDR1 SNHLY, CDR2 FYNNEI. The CDR3 protein is CASSEASYEQYF. The CDR3 DNA sequence: TGTGCCAGCAGTGAGGCATCTTACGAGCAGTACTTC.

In its sample, this clone was seen once. The rearrangement joins TRBV7-2 to TRBJ1-6, with unresolved D. This CDR3 comprises 19 residues. In germline, CDR1 is SGHTA, CDR2 FQGNSA. With 2 bases removed from V and 5 bases from J, the gap between germline ends came to 22 bases. The DNA for the CDR3 is TGTGCCAGCAGCTTACTCTCCTTGGTTTGGAGACTCAATAATTCACCCCTCCACTTT. Encoded protein: CASSLLSLVWRLNNSPLHF.

This chain joins TRBV28 and TRBJ2-1; 9 bases line up with TRBD2. The V gene end was trimmed by 10 bases and the J gene end by 0 bases; junction bases not matched to a gene: 4. CDR3 length: 14 amino acids. Germline CDR1 reads MDHEN; CDR2 reads SYDVKM. The CDR3 reads CATLAGTSYNEQFF. The CDR3, as DNA: TGTGCCACCCTAGCGGGGACCTCCTACAATGAGCAGTTCTTC.

The rearrangement links TRBV6-1 to TRBJ1-1; D gene uncertain. Germline lookup yields CDR1 MNHNS and CDR2 SASEGT. Trimming took off 2 bases at V and 5 bases at J, with 15 bases between the two ends. The length of the CDR3 is 15 residues. Here the CDR3 DNA reads TGTGCCAGCAGTGAATTGGTTGGCGGTCGGACTGAAGCTTTCTTT. It is translated as CASSELVGGRTEAFF.

This clone turned up a few times. V gene TRBV28 combines with J gene TRBJ2-1; a possible D gene is TRBD2 (6 bases). CDR1 and CDR2 (germline): MDHEN, SYDVKM. Trimming left V 1 base short and J 9 bases short, with 16 bases between. The CDR3 is 15 amino acids. The DNA of the CDR3 is TGTGCCAGCAGTTTATACTCGGGACTCGAGGGTGAGCAGTTCTTC. Its translation is CASSLYSGLEGEQFF.

The chain recombines TRBV4-1 with TRBJ1-1; 10 bases map to TRBD1. This CDR3 comprises 16 residues. Trimming cost V 6 bases and J 3 bases; bases outside gene matches: 10. Germline CDR1 and CDR2: MGHRA and YSYEKL. CDR3 in amino acids: CASSSGTGVLYTEAFF. The CDR3 DNA follows: TGCGCCAGCAGTAGCGGGACAGGGGTCCTTTACACTGAAGCTTTCTTT.

The chain employs TRBV28 and TRBJ1-1; D unresolved. Trimming pared 5 bases from V and 6 bases from J, leaving 7 bases between. The CDR3 length is 11 residues. In germline, CDR1 is MDHEN, CDR2 SYDVKM. CDR3 bases: TGTGCCAGCAGTCCCCGAGCTGAAGCTTTCTTT. As protein: CASSPRAEAFF.

The chain employs TRBV5-1 and TRBJ2-4; 8 bases map to TRBD1. Germline assignment: CDR1 SGHRS and CDR2 YFSETQ. This CDR3 is 15 amino acids long. V lost 5 bases, J lost 8 bases, and 12 bases stayed unmatched. In DNA, the CDR3 is TGCGCCAGCAGGCGGGAACAGGGGGGTTTGGACATTCAGTACTTC. The encoded protein is CASRREQGGLDIQYF.

The CDR3 sequence: CASSGGKGRNTEAFF. CDR3 bases: TGTGCCAGCAGCGGGGGGAAAGGAAGGAACACTGAAGCTTTCTTT. V and J are TRBV7-6 and TRBJ1-1; D perhaps matches TRBD1 (5 bases). CDR3 length: 15 residues. V was shortened by 5 bases and J by 1 base, with 14 bases between the two germline ends. Per the germline V gene, CDR1 is SGHVS and CDR2 is FNYEAQ.

V usage is TRBV6-1 and J usage is TRBJ1-1, with no clear D. The CDR3 is 15 amino acids. V lost 5 bases to trimming and J lost 4 bases, with 17 bases between them. Germline V lookup: CDR1 MNHNS, CDR2 SASEGT. CDR3 coding DNA: TGTGCCAGCAGTCGGCGCGGGTTCGCGGCCACTGAAGCTTTCTTT. It specifies CASSRRGFAATEAFF.

For the CDR3, the DNA is TGCGCCAGCAGTCAATCGGGGGACAGGGACATGCAAACGGAGACCCAGTACTTC. It specifies CASSQSGDRDMQTETQYF. This chain joins TRBV23-1 and TRBJ2-5, with 9 bases matching TRBD1. TRBV23-1 is flagged as an ORF with uncertain function. CDR3 length equals 18 residues. V lost 0 bases and J lost 5; bases outside the gene matches: 13.

The rearrangement uses TRBV7-9 and TRBJ2-2, with 7 bases that match TRBD1. Germline trimming cut 5 bases from V and 1 base from J; bases unmatched to any gene: 7. Germline-derived CDR1 and CDR2 are SEHNR and FQNEAQ (reference sequence). The CDR3 has 16 residues. The CDR3 bases are TGTGCCAGCAGCCCCCAGACAGGGCGGAACACCGGGGAGCTGTTTTTT. The encoded protein is CASSPQTGRNTGELFF. Complete variable domain (other parts from reference TRBV7-9 and TRBJ2-2): DTGVSQNPRHKITKRGQNVTFRCDPISEHNRLYWYRQTLGQGPEFLTYFQNEAQLEKSRLLSDRFSAERPKGSFSTLEIQRTEQGDSAMYLCASSPQTGRNTGELFFGEGSRLTVL.

This clone has more than one count but fewer than ten. The rearrangement links TRBV6-5 to TRBJ2-6; 9 bases agree with TRBD1. In germline, CDR1 is MNHEY, CDR2 SVGAGI. J lost 3 bases, V lost 6 bases, and 3 bases had no gene match. This CDR3 has 15 residues. Here the CDR3 reads CASRGQGNGANVLTF. The CDR3 DNA sequence: TGTGCCAGCAGGGGACAGGGAAATGGGGCCAACGTCCTGACTTTC.

The J gene is TRBJ1-3, the V gene TRBV6-1; no definite D call. The ends were cut back, 3 bases at V and 3 bases at J, with 12 bases in the middle. Germline V lookup: CDR1 MNHNS, CDR2 SASEGT. The length of the CDR3 is 15 residues. The CDR3 nucleotides read TGTGCCAGCAGTGACGAGGGTAGCTTTGGAAACACCATATATTTT. Translating it yields CASSDEGSFGNTIYF.

The V gene is TRBV9, the J gene TRBJ2-1; no clear D gene. Trimming removed 4 bases from V and 10 bases from J, with 12 bases in between. The germline V gene encodes CDR1 SGDLS and CDR2 YYNGEE. CDR3 length equals 12 residues. In nucleotides, the CDR3 is TGTGCCAGCAGCCTGGCGGTTGGGGAGCAGTTCTTC. Its translation is CASSLAVGEQFF.

This clone was picked up a small number of times. The chain uses TRBV4-1 and TRBJ2-7; the D gene is possibly TRBD1 (6 bases). This CDR3 region has 15 residues. CDR1 and CDR2 from the germline V gene are MGHRA and YSYEKL. V shed 0 bases and J shed 3 bases, with 12 bases lying between them. DNA of the CDR3: TGCGCCAGCAGCCAAGATCCTCAGGGGCACTACGAGCAGTACTTC. This translates into CASSQDPQGHYEQYF.

The rearrangement links TRBV10-3 to TRBJ2-1; 8 nucleotides line up with TRBD2. This CDR3 region has 14 residues. CDR1 is ENHRY and CDR2 is SYGVKD in the germline V gene. J was trimmed by 15 bases and V by 0 bases; bases with no gene match: 10. The CDR3 loop reads CAISESSLAGSWFF. CDR3 nucleotide sequence: TGTGCCATCAGTGAGTCGAGCCTAGCGGGTTCGTGGTTCTTC.

This chain connects TRBV5-1 to TRBJ2-6; D call uncertain. Germline loops: CDR1 SGHRS, CDR2 YFSETQ. Trimming pared 0 bases from V and 0 bases from J, leaving 10 bases between. The CDR3 is 17 amino acids. CDR3 protein: CASSLDPGPSGANVLTF. CDR3 in DNA: TGCGCCAGCAGCTTGGATCCAGGCCCCTCTGGGGCCAACGTCCTGACTTTC.

The chain is built from TRBV30 and TRBJ1-2; 7 nucleotides match TRBD1. Trimming removed 2 bases from V and 0 bases from J; junction bases left unmatched: 9. The length of the CDR3 is 16 residues. Germline values: CDR1 GTSNPN, CDR2 SVGIG (reference sequence). CDR3 coding DNA: TGTGCCTGGAGTCCACCCGGGACAGCTTCTAACTATGGCTACACCTTC. Protein product: CAWSPPGTASNYGYTF.

The rearrangement uses TRBV6-5 and TRBJ2-5; 10 bases fit TRBD1. The CDR3 length is 16 residues. CDR1 and CDR2 from the germline V gene are MNHEY and SVGAGI. J gave up 5 bases and V 3 bases, and 9 bases lay outside the gene matches. CDR3: CASSYLRTGGGETQYF. The CDR3 region has the DNA TGTGCCAGCAGTTATCTGAGGACAGGGGGTGGGGAGACCCAGTACTTC.

This chain's CDR3 is CASSSYTEAFF. The CDR3 bases are TGTGCCAGCAGTTCGTACACTGAAGCTTTCTTT. This chain connects TRBV6-5 to TRBJ1-1; D gene uncertain. This CDR3 spans 11 amino acids. V gave up 4 bases and J gave up 3 bases, with 3 bases separating them. Germline V gene data show CDR1 as MNHEY and CDR2 as SVGAGI.

The chain employs TRBV9 and TRBJ2-2; the match to TRBD2 covers 7 bases. Germline V gene sequence: CDR1 SGDLS, CDR2 YYNGEE. The length of the CDR3 is 17 residues. After removal of 0 bases from V and 4 bases from J, the junction contained 9 bases not matched to a gene. The CDR3 DNA reads as TGTGCCAGCAGCGTAGTGGCGGGAGCCCCGTCCACCGGGGAGCTGTTTTTT. Encoded protein: CASSVVAGAPSTGELFF.

The rearrangement uses TRBV11-2 and TRBJ2-7; D is perhaps TRBD2 (5 bases). V lost 3 bases to trimming and J lost 7 bases, with 13 bases between them. Looked up from germline, CDR1 is SGHAT and CDR2 is FQNNGV. This CDR3 comprises 13 residues. CDR3 sequence reads: CASSFQLTGEQYF. Written as DNA, the CDR3 is TGTGCCAGCAGCTTTCAGTTGACGGGGGAGCAGTACTTC.

V usage is TRBV6-1 and J usage is TRBJ2-3; 8 nucleotides agree with TRBD2. The CDR3 consists of 15 residues. V gave up 3 bases and J gave up 4 bases; unmatched junction bases: 6. CDR1 and CDR2 from the germline V gene are MNHNS and SASEGT. Here the CDR3 DNA reads TGTGCCAGCAGTGATATTGCGGGAGGATCAGATACGCAGTATTTT. Encoded protein: CASSDIAGGSDTQYF.